These 29 T cell receptor beta chains originate from one sample sequenced in a study of shared clonotypes between healthy human individuals. Assay: immunoSEQ multiplex PCR; the TCRdb copy retains only in-frame clones and omits some. The repertoire includes 2 million to 2.5 million clones, just under 95% of them detected once, and more than 0.35% sits in the top ten. What was sequenced was naive CD4+ T cells from PBMCs. Sample subset: CD45RA+ positively selected. These receptors all come from a man in his late teens or twenties in good health. Some clones in this sample may be carry-over from other donors' samples.

The gene calls are TRBV21-1 and TRBJ2-2; TRBD1 was called by the table and not checked on the DNA. TRBV21-1 corresponds to a pseudogene. CDR3 length: 15 residues. CDR3 loop: CASTHWDRCPGELFF. In DNA form, the CDR3 reads TGTGCCAGCACCCATTGGGACAGATGCCCCGGGGAGCTGTTTTTT.

V usage is TRBV2 and J usage is TRBJ2-1, with unresolved D. V lost 6 bases and J 4 bases, leaving 7 bases between the germline ends. Looked up from germline, CDR1 is SNHLY and CDR2 is FYNNEI. This CDR3 spans 12 amino acids. The CDR3: CASSDRYNEQFF. For the CDR3, the DNA is TGTGCCAGCAGCGACCGATACAATGAGCAGTTCTTC.

The chain uses TRBV18 and TRBJ1-1; possible D gene TRBD1, 6 bases. The germline V gene has CDR1 KGHSH and CDR2 LQKENI. The ends were cut back, 2 bases at V and 4 bases at J, with 23 bases in the middle. CDR3 size: 18 residues. The CDR3 DNA reads TGTGCCAGCTCACCAACATTCCGTGGACAGCCGGGGAGCACTGAAGCTTTCTTT. This gives the protein CASSPTFRGQPGSTEAFF. Filled out from reference TRBV18 and TRBJ1-1, the complete variable domain reads NAGVMQNPRHLVRRRGQEARLRCSPMKGHSHVYWYRQLPEEGLKFMVYLQKENIIDESGMPKERFSAEFPKEGPSILRIQQVVRGDSAAYFCASSPTFRGQPGSTEAFFGQGTRLTVV.

This sequence joins TRBV29-1 and TRBJ2-2; perhaps TRBD2 as D (6 bases). The CDR3 is 12 residues long. In germline, CDR1 is SQVTM, CDR2 ANQGSEA. V was shortened by 7 bases and J by 6 bases, with 12 bases between the two germline ends. The CDR3 reads CSGTIRSGELFF. The DNA of the CDR3 is TGCAGCGGGACTATTCGGTCCGGGGAGCTGTTTTTT.

The chain has TRBV28 and TRBJ2-5, with 12 bases lining up with TRBD2. Germline V gene lookup returns CDR1 MDHEN and CDR2 SYDVKM. The J segment lost 4 bases and the V segment lost 6 bases, leaving 9 bases of the junction unmatched. CDR3 length: 16 amino acids. CDR3 DNA sequence: TGTGCCAGCAGCCCCCGGACTAGCGGGATAGGAGAGACCCAGTACTTC. Translation gives CASSPRTSGIGETQYF.

The gene calls are TRBV5-8 and TRBJ2-5; possibly TRBD2 for D (7 bases). The V end lost 0 bases, the J end lost 3 bases, and 9 bases lay between the germline ends. Germline CDR1 and CDR2: SGHTS and YDEGEE. This CDR3 comprises 14 residues. CDR3 sequence (DNA): TGTGCCAGCAGCTTGGGGGGGGGCGAAGAGACCCAGTACTTC. The encoded protein is CASSLGGGEETQYF.

The chain joins TRBV2 to TRBJ1-1; D remains ambiguous. V was trimmed by 5 bases and J by 6 bases, leaving 16 bases between them. This CDR3 spans 14 amino acids. Germline V gene sequence: CDR1 SNHLY, CDR2 FYNNEI. The CDR3 sequence: CASSSLGRRPEAFF. CDR3 bases: TGTGCCAGCAGTTCCCTTGGACGTCGACCTGAAGCTTTCTTT.

The chain has TRBV1 and TRBJ2-7. TRBV1 is a listed pseudogene. The CDR3 spans 14 residues. The DNA of the CDR3 is TGCACCAGCAGCCCCAACGGACCCTCCCACGAGCAGTACTTC. Its protein product is CTSSPNGPSHEQYF.

This clone was seen only a few times. The chain couples TRBV7-3 to TRBJ1-1; no reliable D call. The V gene's germline CDR1 is SGHTA and CDR2 FQGTGA. The CDR3 sequence is 13 residues long. Trimming took off 5 bases at V and 5 bases at J, with 12 bases between the two ends. CDR3 sequence (DNA): TGTGCCAGCAGCCCTCAACCGGGGACTGAAGCTTTCTTT. Translation gives CASSPQPGTEAFF.

The chain links TRBV9 to TRBJ1-2, with 8 bases lining up with TRBD1. CDR1 is SGDLS and CDR2 is YYNGEE in the germline V gene. V gave up 0 bases and J gave up 0 bases; unmatched junction bases: 7. This CDR3 is built from 17 residues. CDR3 sequence: CASSVGGQARANYGYTF. The CDR3, as DNA: TGTGCCAGCAGCGTAGGGGGACAGGCGAGAGCTAACTATGGCTACACCTTC.

The chain couples TRBV4-3 to TRBJ2-3, with TRBD1 matching 7 bases. The V gene's germline CDR1 is LGHNA and CDR2 YSLEER. The V and J ends lost 4 bases and 2 bases, in that order; junction bases with no gene match: 6. CDR3 length: 15 amino acids. The CDR3 sequence: CASSPRQGPTDTQYF. CDR3 sequence (DNA): TGCGCCAGCAGCCCTAGACAGGGTCCCACAGATACGCAGTATTTT.

This chain connects TRBV7-2 to TRBJ1-3, with TRBD1 matching over 8 bases. Unmatched junction bases numbered 4, after V lost 5 bases and J lost 4 bases. In germline, CDR1 is SGHTA, CDR2 FQGNSA. The CDR3 runs to 14 residues. In DNA form, the CDR3 reads TGTGCCAGCAGCCGACAGGGGCTGGGAAACACCATATATTTT. This sequence encodes CASSRQGLGNTIYF.

The V call is TRBV11-2, the J call TRBJ2-7, with D possibly TRBD1 on 5 matching bases. Germline lookup yields CDR1 SGHAT and CDR2 FQNNGV. There are 14 residues in the CDR3. V lost 7 bases to trimming and J lost 7 bases, with 20 bases between them. Here the CDR3 reads CASKVAGNVGEQYF. CDR3 DNA: TGTGCCAGCAAGGTGGCAGGGAACGTCGGAGAGCAGTACTTC.

The chain combines TRBV9 with TRBJ2-3; D possibly corresponds to TRBD1 (5 bases). The CDR3 contains 13 residues. Trimming cost V 3 bases and J 2 bases, with 7 bases left between them. CDR1 SGDLS and CDR2 YYNGEE come from the germline V gene. The CDR3 region is CASSATVTDTQYF. For the CDR3, the DNA is TGTGCCAGCAGCGCGACAGTCACAGATACGCAGTATTTT.

CDR3 amino acids: CASSDPGDQPQHF. Written as DNA, the CDR3 is TGTGCCAGCAGTGACCCAGGCGATCAGCCCCAGCATTTT. This chain links TRBV2 with TRBJ1-5; D not certain. The CDR3 runs to 13 residues. Trimming took off 3 bases at V and 5 bases at J, with 8 bases between the two ends. The germline V gene encodes CDR1 SNHLY and CDR2 FYNNEI.

With respect to this clone: The sample holds other DNA sequences that translate to the same CDR3. The chain links TRBV27 to TRBJ2-7; D is ambiguous. Trimming shortened V by 6 bases and J by 4 bases, and 13 bases separated the two germline ends. The CDR3 extends over 13 amino acids. CDR1 is MNHEY and CDR2 is SMNVEV in the germline V gene (reference sequence). CDR3 DNA: TGTGCCAGCAGCCCTTCAAATAGTTACGAGCAGTACTTC. Its protein product is CASSPSNSYEQYF.

The table lists this clone with a count of one. The CDR3 region is CASSPGQQGRRTEAFF. Here the CDR3 DNA reads TGTGCCAGCAGCCCCGGGCAACAGGGGAGGAGAACTGAAGCTTTCTTT. The rearrangement joins TRBV6-4 to TRBJ1-1; 7 bases fit TRBD1. V was clipped by 6 bases and J by 5 bases; unmatched bases: 15. The CDR3 is 16 residues long. The germline V gene encodes CDR1 MRHNA and CDR2 SNTAGT.

The CDR3 reads CASSEAGHRLAGGGNEQFF. The CDR3 DNA reads as TGTGCCAGCAGTGAAGCGGGACACCGACTAGCGGGAGGAGGTAATGAGCAGTTCTTC. V gene TRBV2 combines with J gene TRBJ2-1; 13 nucleotides line up with TRBD2. Germline lookup yields CDR1 SNHLY and CDR2 FYNNEI. The CDR3 extends over 19 amino acids. The junction had 12 bases not matched to a gene; V was cut back by 0 bases and J by 7 bases.

V usage is TRBV28 and J usage is TRBJ2-1; D perhaps matches TRBD2 (6 bases). V was trimmed by 2 bases and J by 2 bases, leaving 13 bases between them. CDR1 is MDHEN and CDR2 is SYDVKM in the germline V gene. This CDR3 has 16 residues. CDR3 amino acids: CASSLPSGVPYNEQFF. CDR3 nucleotides: TGTGCCAGCAGTTTACCCTCGGGGGTACCCTACAATGAGCAGTTCTTC.

The chain links TRBV27 to TRBJ2-2; TRBD1 matches 9 bases. The germline V gene encodes CDR1 MNHEY and CDR2 SMNVEV (reference sequence). The CDR3 is 16 amino acids. V lost 4 bases, J lost 9 bases, and 12 bases stayed unmatched. Here the CDR3 reads CASSSSGTGLKRELFF. DNA of the CDR3: TGTGCCAGCAGTTCCTCCGGGACAGGGTTAAAACGGGAGCTGTTTTTT.

V is TRBV30 and J is TRBJ1-5; D gene unclear. CDR1 is GTSNPN and CDR2 is SVGIG in the germline V gene (reference sequence). The V end was cut by 5 bases, the J end by 2 bases, with 13 bases between. The CDR3 runs 14 residues. DNA of the CDR3: TGTGCCTGGGGGCTCTTTGGGGGCAATCAGCCCCAGCATTTT. Translation: CAWGLFGGNQPQHF.

This chain joins TRBV20-1 and TRBJ2-7, with a weak D call TRBD2 (5 bases). This CDR3 is built from 11 residues. V was pared by 5 bases and J by 9 bases, with 14 bases between. The germline CDR1 and CDR2 sequences are DFQATT and SNEGSKA (reference sequence). CDR3 amino acids: CSAPNLGVQYF. The DNA of the CDR3 is TGCAGTGCTCCCAATCTCGGGGTGCAGTACTTC.

The genes are TRBV2 and TRBJ2-7; TRBD2 is a possible D gene (5 bases). Germline V CDR1 and CDR2: SNHLY, FYNNEI. Trimming left V 6 bases short and J 12 bases short, with 18 bases between. The CDR3 has 12 amino acids. CDR3 in amino acids: CASSTVSGSPYF. DNA for the CDR3: TGTGCCAGCAGCACGGTCTCGGGAAGTCCGTACTTC.

There are a few counts of this clone. This chain uses TRBV30 with TRBJ1-4; D is unclear. Germline V gene sequence: CDR1 GTSNPN, CDR2 SVGIG (reference sequence). This CDR3 spans 13 amino acids. The V end was cut by 0 bases, the J end by 5 bases, with 7 bases between. CDR3 DNA sequence: TGTGCCTGGAGTGTACAAGTCAATGAAAAACTGTTTTTT. It translates to CAWSVQVNEKLFF.

In regard to this clone: Other nucleotide sequences from this sample produce the same CDR3. This chain uses TRBV19 with TRBJ1-1; TRBD1 matches at 8 bases. Germline V gene lookup returns CDR1 LNHDA and CDR2 SQIVND (reference sequence). J gave up 0 bases and V 4 bases, and 1 base lay outside the gene matches. The CDR3 contains 14 residues. The CDR3 DNA reads TGTGCCAGTAGTACGGACAGGGTGAACACTGAAGCTTTCTTT. It is translated as CASSTDRVNTEAFF.

The V and J genes are TRBV27 and TRBJ2-1; no definite D call. Germline CDR1 reads MNHEY; CDR2 reads SMNVEV (reference sequence). Trimming took off 5 bases at V and 7 bases at J, with 15 bases between the two ends. This CDR3 has 14 residues. The CDR3, as DNA: TGTGCCAGCAGTCCAAGGACGAGCCGGAATGAGCAGTTCTTC. This codes for CASSPRTSRNEQFF.

The genes are TRBV14 and TRBJ2-2, with TRBD2 matching 10 bases. From germline, CDR1 is SGHDN and CDR2 FVKESK. Trimming at V came to 3 bases and at J to 1 base, leaving 5 bases not matched to a gene. This CDR3 region has 17 residues. This CDR3 is CASSQIRTSGNTGELFF. In DNA form, the CDR3 reads TGTGCCAGCAGCCAGATCCGGACTAGCGGGAACACCGGGGAGCTGTTTTTT. The complete variable domain, with remaining parts taken from reference TRBV14 and TRBJ2-2, reads EAGVTQFPSHSVIEKGQTVTLRCDPISGHDNLYWYRRVMGKEIKFLLHFVKESKQDESGMPNNRFLAERTGGTYSTLKVQPAELEDSGVYFCASSQIRTSGNTGELFFGEGSRLTVL.

J is TRBJ2-7 and V is TRBV5-5; D possibly uses TRBD1 or TRBD2 (5 bases each). CDR1 is SGHKS, CDR2 YYEKEE, per germline (reference sequence). The CDR3 totals 15 residues. Trimming shortened V by 2 bases and J by 4 bases, and 16 bases separated the two germline ends. CDR3 protein: CASSFPLRGGYEQYF. DNA for the CDR3: TGTGCCAGCAGCTTCCCCCTTAGGGGCGGGTACGAGCAGTACTTC.

This clone has a handful of counts. The chain has TRBV28 and TRBJ1-2; no definite D call. V dropped 4 bases and J dropped 8 bases, with 11 bases sitting between them. Germline CDR1 is MDHEN and CDR2 is SYDVKM. The CDR3 has 12 amino acids. The CDR3 region is CASSSATSGYTF. CDR3 in DNA: TGTGCCAGCAGTTCAGCGACGTCCGGCTACACCTTC.